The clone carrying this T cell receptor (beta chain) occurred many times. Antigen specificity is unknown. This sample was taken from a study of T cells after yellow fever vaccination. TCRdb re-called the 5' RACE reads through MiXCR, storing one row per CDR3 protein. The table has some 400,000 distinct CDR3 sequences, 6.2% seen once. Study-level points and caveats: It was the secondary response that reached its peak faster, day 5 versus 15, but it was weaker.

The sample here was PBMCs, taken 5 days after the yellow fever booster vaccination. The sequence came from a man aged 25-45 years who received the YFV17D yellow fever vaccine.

The CDR3 here is CASSSTAGTGYTF. The CDR3 DNA reads TGTGCCAGCAGTTCTACAGCCGGGACCGGCTACACCTTC. The chain carries TRBV6-5 and TRBJ1-2; D perhaps matches TRBD1 (5 bases). This CDR3 spans 13 amino acids. Trimming took 4 bases from V and 8 from J, leaving 14 bases between them. Germline loops: CDR1 MNHEY, CDR2 SVGAGI.